This T cell receptor (beta chain) was sequenced during a study of cytomegalovirus exposure and HLA in healthy donors. Study-wide results and caveats: Later on, an analysis showed TCR association rates differing by HLA locus, with DRB1 the most and HLA-C the fewest.

The PCR employed 60 Vbeta primers together with 13 Jbeta primers. Clones were sequenced by immunoSEQ multiplex PCR, and TCRdb holds only the in-frame ones, with some missing. This table has about 260,000 clones, almost 85% appearing once. Germline CDR1 and CDR2: MDHEN and SYDVKM. The J segment lost 6 bases and the V segment lost 7 bases, leaving 7 bases of the junction unmatched. The CDR3 runs to 13 residues. With respect to this clone: The antigen remains undetermined.

Each donor's status was that of a healthy bone marrow donor. The clonotype comes from a woman aged 40 to 50 in good health and CMV-seropositive. The source material was PBMCs. The chain couples TRBV28 to TRBJ2-7, with 9 bases lining up with TRBD2. The chain's CDR3 is CASTAGGPLEQYF. The CDR3 nucleotides read TGTGCCAGCACCGCGGGAGGGCCTCTCGAGCAGTACTTC.